This is a list of T cell receptor beta chains from one sample in a study of blood T cell repertoires in COVID-19. Measured with immunoSEQ multiplex PCR; TCRdb has only the in-frame clones, and not every one. The sample lists 180,000 or so clones, around 85% occurring once. Material for sequencing was peripheral blood. Every receptor here comes from a woman aged 60-70 years with acute or convalescent COVID-19. Both conserved end residues are part of each CDR3. D genes are given only for firm matches. The size field is filled for only some rows; it gives once, few, many or a size class.

length: 14; J: TRBJ1-2; D: TRBD1; size: -; V: TRBV12-5; DNA: TGTGCTAGTGCCCCCGACAGGGGTAACTATGGCTACACCTTC; CDR3: CASAPDRGNYGYTF
length: 14; J: TRBJ2-5; D: TRBD1; size: -; V: TRBV10-2; DNA: TGCGCCAGCAGACCCGGGACAGTCAAAGAGACCCAGTACTTC; CDR3: CASRPGTVKETQYF
length: 16; J: TRBJ2-7; D: TRBD2; size: -; V: TRBV5-1; DNA: TGCGCCAGCAGCTTGGGCCTAGCGGGATACCCCTACGAGCAGTACTTC; CDR3: CASSLGLAGYPYEQYF
length: 15; J: TRBJ1-2; D: TRBD1; size: -; V: TRBV28; DNA: TGTGCCAGCAGTGGGACAGGGCGAGGATCCTATGGCTACACCTTC; CDR3: CASSGTGRGSYGYTF
length: 13; J: TRBJ1-5; D: -; size: -; V: TRBV11-2; DNA: TGTGCCAGCAGCTTAAGGGCGGGAAGGCCCCAGCATTTT; CDR3: CASSLRAGRPQHF
length: 14; J: TRBJ2-5; D: TRBD2; size: -; V: TRBV5-1; DNA: TGCGCCAGCAGCTTGGTACTGGGAGGGGAGACCCAGTACTTC; CDR3: CASSLVLGGETQYF
length: 18; J: TRBJ2-2; D: TRBD2; size: -; V: TRBV7-9; DNA: TGTGCCAGCAGCATTCTACGACTAGCGGGAGAAGCAACCGGGGAGCTGTTTTTT; CDR3: CASSILRLAGEATGELFF
length: 14; J: TRBJ1-6; D: -; size: -; V: TRBV28; DNA: TGTGCCAGCAGATCAGGGACATTTAATTCACCCCTCCACTTT; CDR3: CASRSGTFNSPLHF
length: 13; J: TRBJ2-7; D: -; size: -; V: TRBV10-2; DNA: TGCGCCAGCACCTGGGCTGGGGCTCGCGAGCAGTACTTC; CDR3: CASTWAGAREQYF
length: 17; J: TRBJ2-1; D: TRBD2; size: -; V: TRBV27; DNA: TGTGCCAGCAAGGGACTAGCGGGAGTAGTATCCTACAATGAGCAGTTCTTC; CDR3: CASKGLAGVVSYNEQFF
length: 16; J: TRBJ2-1; D: -; size: once; V: TRBV19; DNA: TGTGCCAGTAGTATAGGTGGAGTAGCGTACAACAATGAGCAGTTCTTC; CDR3: CASSIGGVAYNNEQFF
length: 12; J: TRBJ1-3; D: -; size: once; V: TRBV24-1; DNA: TGTGCCACCAGTGAGAGGGCTGGCACCATATATTTT; CDR3: CATSERAGTIYF
length: 15; J: TRBJ1-6; D: -; size: -; V: TRBV27; DNA: TGTGCCAGCAGTTTATCGAGGCTTTTTGGCTCACCCCTCCACTTT; CDR3: CASSLSRLFGSPLHF
length: 13; J: TRBJ1-1; D: -; size: -; V: TRBV28; DNA: TGTGCCAGCAGTCTAAGCAGGGGCACTGAAGCTTTCTTT; CDR3: CASSLSRGTEAFF
length: 11; J: TRBJ2-1; D: -; size: -; V: TRBV14; DNA: TGTGCCAGCAGCCTGCAGGATGAGCAGTTCTTC; CDR3: CASSLQDEQFF
length: 14; J: TRBJ2-5; D: -; size: -; V: TRBV11-3; DNA: TGTGCCAGCAGCTTAGTACAGTTCCAAGAGACCCAGTACTTC; CDR3: CASSLVQFQETQYF
length: 16; J: TRBJ2-2; D: -; size: -; V: TRBV29-1; DNA: TGCAGCGTTGAGAGTAAGCGGGCCGCGAACACCGGGGAGCTGTTTTTT; CDR3: CSVESKRAANTGELFF
length: 13; J: TRBJ1-1; D: -; size: -; V: TRBV12-3/TRBV12-4; DNA: TGTGCCAGCAGTTTCGTAGAGAACACTGAAGCTTTCTTT; CDR3: CASSFVENTEAFF
length: 15; J: TRBJ1-3; D: -; size: -; V: TRBV9; DNA: TGTGCCAGCAGCGTAGACCAGAGTACTATAAACACCATATATTTT; CDR3: CASSVDQSTINTIYF
length: 14; J: TRBJ1-6; D: TRBD1; size: once; V: TRBV19; DNA: TGTGCCAGTAACCCAGGGGGGAGCAATTCACCCCTCCACTTT; CDR3: CASNPGGSNSPLHF
length: 14; J: TRBJ1-2; D: TRBD1; size: -; V: TRBV10-3; DNA: TGTGCCATCAGTGGAAGGACAGGGGATTATGGCTACACCTTC; CDR3: CAISGRTGDYGYTF
length: 15; J: TRBJ2-7; D: -; size: -; V: TRBV28; DNA: TGTGCCAGCAGCTCTGGGGCAGGCGCTTCCTACGAGCAGTACTTC; CDR3: CASSSGAGASYEQYF
length: 15; J: TRBJ2-2; D: -; size: -; V: TRBV11-3; DNA: TGTGCCAGCAGCCCTGCCACAGGGTACACCGGGGAGCTGTTTTTT; CDR3: CASSPATGYTGELFF
length: 16; J: TRBJ1-3; D: -; size: many; V: TRBV9; DNA: TGTGCCAGCAGCGTAGACAGGGATATGTCGCGGAACACCATATATTTT; CDR3: CASSVDRDMSRNTIYF
length: 13; J: TRBJ1-2; D: -; size: -; V: TRBV2; DNA: TGTGCCAGCAGTGAAGGAGGTGACTATGGCTACACCTTC; CDR3: CASSEGGDYGYTF
length: 12; J: TRBJ2-1; D: -; size: -; V: TRBV19; DNA: TGTGCCAGTAAGAGCGACTACAATGAGCAGTTCTTC; CDR3: CASKSDYNEQFF
length: 13; J: TRBJ1-2; D: TRBD1; size: -; V: TRBV9; DNA: TGTGCCAGCAGCGCGCTGCCGGGACAGGGCTACACCTTC; CDR3: CASSALPGQGYTF
length: 20; J: TRBJ2-1; D: TRBD2; size: -; V: TRBV19; DNA: TGTGCCAGTAGCCCCTTCGGCAGGGGGCCGACTAGCGGGATTAAGAATGAGCAGTTCTTC; CDR3: CASSPFGRGPTSGIKNEQFF
length: 14; J: TRBJ2-5; D: -; size: -; V: TRBV7-8; DNA: TGTGCCAGCAGCTCCCTCCGGGAAGGCGGGACCCAGTACTTC; CDR3: CASSSLREGGTQYF
length: 15; J: TRBJ2-1; D: TRBD2; size: -; V: TRBV7-8; DNA: TGTGCCAGCAGCGGAGGTAGCGGGAGGGCCGGGGAGCAGTTCTTC; CDR3: CASSGGSGRAGEQFF
length: 14; J: TRBJ1-3; D: -; size: -; V: TRBV6-1; DNA: TGTGCCAGCAGTGATGAGAGCTCTGGAAACACCATATATTTT; CDR3: CASSDESSGNTIYF
length: 15; J: TRBJ2-2; D: -; size: -; V: TRBV9; DNA: TGTGCCAGCAGCGTAAGCGTCAGCAACACCGGGGAGCTGTTTTTT; CDR3: CASSVSVSNTGELFF
length: 15; J: TRBJ1-1; D: -; size: -; V: TRBV28; DNA: TGTGCCAGCAGTCTCCATGAGGGACGGGGGACTGAAGCTTTCTTT; CDR3: CASSLHEGRGTEAFF
length: 12; J: TRBJ1-1; D: -; size: -; V: TRBV28; DNA: TGTGCCAGCAGGTTGGGCAACACTGAAGCTTTCTTT; CDR3: CASRLGNTEAFF
length: 15; J: TRBJ2-7; D: TRBD2; size: -; V: TRBV6-1; DNA: TGTGCCAGCAGTGAATACGCTAGCGGGAGAGTCGAGCAGTACTTC; CDR3: CASSEYASGRVEQYF
length: 16; J: TRBJ2-1; D: TRBD1; size: -; V: TRBV11-2; DNA: TGTGCCAGCAGCTTAGGACAGGGCCCCTCCTACAATGAGCAGTTCTTC; CDR3: CASSLGQGPSYNEQFF
length: 15; J: TRBJ1-3; D: -; size: few; V: TRBV18; DNA: TGTGCCAGCTCAGGACAGTTAAGCTCTGGAAACACCATATATTTT; CDR3: CASSGQLSSGNTIYF
length: 13; J: TRBJ2-2; D: -; size: -; V: TRBV14; DNA: TGTGCCAGCAGCCCGAGGGTTTTTGGGGAGCTGTTTTTT; CDR3: CASSPRVFGELFF
length: 15; J: TRBJ2-3; D: -; size: -; V: TRBV5-1; DNA: TGCGCCAGCAGCAGGGATAGCGGATACACAGATACGCAGTATTTT; CDR3: CASSRDSGYTDTQYF
length: 16; J: TRBJ2-5; D: -; size: -; V: TRBV9; DNA: TGTGCCAGCAGCGTAGGGAGACTAGGGACGCAAGAGACCCAGTACTTC; CDR3: CASSVGRLGTQETQYF
length: 16; J: TRBJ1-1; D: -; size: -; V: TRBV7-3; DNA: TGTGCCAGCAGCCAAGGACGTGGGGGCCCGGGCACTGAAGCTTTCTTT; CDR3: CASSQGRGGPGTEAFF
length: 15; J: TRBJ1-5; D: -; size: -; V: TRBV6-6; DNA: TGTGCCAGCAGCCTATCGGGGGGGGGCAATCAGCCCCAGCATTTT; CDR3: CASSLSGGGNQPQHF
length: 16; J: TRBJ1-3; D: -; size: -; V: TRBV9; DNA: TGTGCCAGCAGCGTCGGAGGGCGGAACTCTGGAAACACCATATATTTT; CDR3: CASSVGGRNSGNTIYF
length: 18; J: TRBJ2-3; D: TRBD2; size: -; V: TRBV29-1; DNA: TGCAGCGTATCGCCGGGACTAGCGGGAGTAGGAAGGACAGATACGCAGTATTTT; CDR3: CSVSPGLAGVGRTDTQYF
length: 20; J: TRBJ2-1; D: TRBD2; size: -; V: TRBV30; DNA: TGTGCCTGGAGTGTACGGTTCAGCGGACCCCGACTAGCGGGAGTAAATGAGCAGTTCTTC; CDR3: CAWSVRFSGPRLAGVNEQFF
length: 13; J: TRBJ1-2; D: -; size: -; V: TRBV15; DNA: TGTGCCACCAGCAGAGCCCAGCTAGAGGACTACACCTTC; CDR3: CATSRAQLEDYTF
length: 14; J: TRBJ2-1; D: -; size: -; V: TRBV19; DNA: TGTGCCAGTACCCCGACATACTCCTACAATGAGCAGTTCTTC; CDR3: CASTPTYSYNEQFF
length: 17; J: TRBJ2-1; D: TRBD2; size: -; V: TRBV24-1; DNA: TGTGCCACCAGTGATCAAACCTCGGGACTAGGGGGCAATGAGCAGTTCTTC; CDR3: CATSDQTSGLGGNEQFF
length: 17; J: TRBJ1-1; D: -; size: -; V: TRBV5-5; DNA: TGTGCCAGCAGCTCCCGGCGGGGGATTGGAATGAACACTGAAGCTTTCTTT; CDR3: CASSSRRGIGMNTEAFF
length: 15; J: TRBJ2-3; D: TRBD1; size: -; V: TRBV19; DNA: TGTGCCAGTAGTATCATGGGACAGAACACAGATACGCAGTATTTT; CDR3: CASSIMGQNTDTQYF
length: 16; J: TRBJ2-2; D: TRBD2; size: -; V: TRBV24-1; DNA: TGTGCCACCAGTGACTCAAGCGGGAGGGCCTTCGGGGAGCTGTTTTTT; CDR3: CATSDSSGRAFGELFF
length: 17; J: TRBJ1-1; D: -; size: -; V: TRBV4-1; DNA: TGCGCCAGCAGCCAAGGGGGGCCAGGGACTATGAACACTGAAGCTTTCTTT; CDR3: CASSQGGPGTMNTEAFF
length: 16; J: TRBJ1-1; D: -; size: -; V: TRBV5-4; DNA: TGTGCCAGCAGCTTGAGGACAGCTGGAAGGGACACTGAAGCTTTCTTT; CDR3: CASSLRTAGRDTEAFF
length: 15; J: TRBJ1-1; D: TRBD1; size: -; V: TRBV11-2; DNA: TGTGCCAGCAGCCCTCGGACAGGGCTGAACACTGAAGCTTTCTTT; CDR3: CASSPRTGLNTEAFF
length: 17; J: TRBJ1-5; D: -; size: -; V: TRBV18; DNA: TGTGCCAGCTCACCGCGCGGACTGGCCGGGTTCAATCAGCCCCAGCATTTT; CDR3: CASSPRGLAGFNQPQHF